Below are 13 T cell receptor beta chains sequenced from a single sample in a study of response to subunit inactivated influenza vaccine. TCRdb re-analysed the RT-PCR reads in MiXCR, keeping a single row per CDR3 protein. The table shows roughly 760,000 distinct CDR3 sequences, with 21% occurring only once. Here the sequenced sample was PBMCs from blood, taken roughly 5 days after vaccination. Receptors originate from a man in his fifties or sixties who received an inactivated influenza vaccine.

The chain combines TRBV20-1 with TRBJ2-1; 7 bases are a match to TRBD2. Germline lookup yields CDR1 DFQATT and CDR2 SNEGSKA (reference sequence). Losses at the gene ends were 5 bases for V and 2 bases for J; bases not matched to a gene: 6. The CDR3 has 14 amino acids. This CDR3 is CSAPRDYPYNEQFF. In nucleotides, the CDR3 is TGCAGTGCTCCCCGGGACTACCCCTACAATGAGCAGTTCTTC.

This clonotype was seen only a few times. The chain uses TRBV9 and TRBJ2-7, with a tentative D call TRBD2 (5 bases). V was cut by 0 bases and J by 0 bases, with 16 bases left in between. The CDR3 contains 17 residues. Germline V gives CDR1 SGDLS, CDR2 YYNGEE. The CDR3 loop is CASSVVSASPPSYEQYF. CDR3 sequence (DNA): TGTGCCAGCAGCGTAGTATCGGCTAGCCCTCCCTCCTACGAGCAGTACTTC. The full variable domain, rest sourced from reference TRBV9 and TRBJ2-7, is DSGVTQTPKHLITATGQRVTLRCSPRSGDLSVYWYQQSLDQGLQFLIQYYNGEERAKGNILERFSAQQFPDLHSELNLSSLELGDSALYFCASSVVSASPPSYEQYFGPGTRLTVT.

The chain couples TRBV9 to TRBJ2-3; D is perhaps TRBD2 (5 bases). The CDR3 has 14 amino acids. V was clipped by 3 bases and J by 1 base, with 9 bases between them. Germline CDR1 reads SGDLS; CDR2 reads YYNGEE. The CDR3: CASSGRAGTDTQYF. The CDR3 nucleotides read TGTGCCAGCAGCGGGCGGGCTGGCACAGATACGCAGTATTTT.

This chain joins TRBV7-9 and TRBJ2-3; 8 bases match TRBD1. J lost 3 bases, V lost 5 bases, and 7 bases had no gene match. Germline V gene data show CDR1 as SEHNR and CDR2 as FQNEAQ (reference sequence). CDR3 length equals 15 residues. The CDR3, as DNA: TGTGCCAGCAGCCCGTGGACAGGGTTTACAGATACGCAGTATTTT. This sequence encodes CASSPWTGFTDTQYF.

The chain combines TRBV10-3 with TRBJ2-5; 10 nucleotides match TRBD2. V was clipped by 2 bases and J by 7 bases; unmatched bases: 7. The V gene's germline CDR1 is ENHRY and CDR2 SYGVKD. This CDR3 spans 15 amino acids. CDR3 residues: CAISELAGASGTQYF. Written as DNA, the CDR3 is TGTGCCATCAGTGAGCTAGCGGGGGCTTCGGGGACCCAGTACTTC.

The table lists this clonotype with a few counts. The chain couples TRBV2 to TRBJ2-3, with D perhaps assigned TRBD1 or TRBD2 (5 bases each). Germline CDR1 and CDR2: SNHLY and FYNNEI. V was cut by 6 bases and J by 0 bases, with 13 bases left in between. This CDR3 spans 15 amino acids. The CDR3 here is CASRSGRTSTDTQYF. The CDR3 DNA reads TGTGCCAGCAGATCGGGACGGACAAGCACAGATACGCAGTATTTT. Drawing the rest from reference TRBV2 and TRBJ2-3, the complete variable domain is EPEVTQTPSHQVTQMGQEVILRCVPISNHLYFYWYRQILGQKVEFLVSFYNNEISEKSEIFDDQFSVERPDGSNFTLKIRSTKLEDSAMYFCASRSGRTSTDTQYFGPGTRLTVL.

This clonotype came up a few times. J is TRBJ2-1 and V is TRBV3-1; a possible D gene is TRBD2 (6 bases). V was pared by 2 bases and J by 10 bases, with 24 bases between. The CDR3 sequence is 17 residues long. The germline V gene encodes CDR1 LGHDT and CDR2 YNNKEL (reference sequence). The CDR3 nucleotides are TGTGCCAGCAGCCAACCCCGACAGTACTGGGAGGAAGGGGAGCAGTTCTTC. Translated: CASSQPRQYWEEGEQFF.

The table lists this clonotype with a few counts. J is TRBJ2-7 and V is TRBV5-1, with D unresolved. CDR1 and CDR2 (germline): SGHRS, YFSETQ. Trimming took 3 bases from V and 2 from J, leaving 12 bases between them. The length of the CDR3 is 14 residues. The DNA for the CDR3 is TGCGCCAGCAGCTCCATCTCCGGTCCCTACGAGCAGTACTTC. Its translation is CASSSISGPYEQYF.

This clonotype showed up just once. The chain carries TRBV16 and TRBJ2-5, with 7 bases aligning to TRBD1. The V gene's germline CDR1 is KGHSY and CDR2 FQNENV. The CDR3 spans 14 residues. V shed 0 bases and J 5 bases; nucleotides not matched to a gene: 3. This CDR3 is CASSQSGQKETQYF. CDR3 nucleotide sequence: TGTGCCAGCAGCCAATCGGGACAGAAGGAGACCCAGTACTTC.

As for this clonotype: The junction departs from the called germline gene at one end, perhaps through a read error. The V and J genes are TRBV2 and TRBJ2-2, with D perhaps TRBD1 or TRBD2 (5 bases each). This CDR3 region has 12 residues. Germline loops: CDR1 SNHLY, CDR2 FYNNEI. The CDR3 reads CASRQGTGELLF. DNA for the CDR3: TGTGCCAGCAGGCAGGGAACCGGGGAGCTGCTTTTT.

CDR3 nucleotide sequence: TGCGCCAGCAGCCCCGGTAGCGGGAGTCAGAAGAATGAGCAGTTCTTC. Its translation is CASSPGSGSQKNEQFF. The gene calls are TRBV5-1 and TRBJ2-1; 9 positions agree with TRBD2. V trimming: 4 bases; J trimming: 7 bases; junction bases outside the gene matches: 12. There are 16 residues in the CDR3. Germline V gives CDR1 SGHRS, CDR2 YFSETQ. Full variable domain (rest looked up from reference TRBV5-1 and TRBJ2-1): KAGVTQTPRYLIKTRGQQVTLSCSPISGHRSVSWYQQTPGQGLQFLFEYFSETQRNKGNFPGRFSGRQFSNSRSEMNVSTLELGDSALYLCASSPGSGSQKNEQFFGPGTRLTVL.

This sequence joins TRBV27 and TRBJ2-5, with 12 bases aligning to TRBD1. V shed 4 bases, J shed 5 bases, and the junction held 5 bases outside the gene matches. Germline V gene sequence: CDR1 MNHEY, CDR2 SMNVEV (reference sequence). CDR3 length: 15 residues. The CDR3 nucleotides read TGTGCCAGCAGTTCCGGGACAGGGGGCGTTGAGACCCAGTACTTC. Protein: CASSSGTGGVETQYF.

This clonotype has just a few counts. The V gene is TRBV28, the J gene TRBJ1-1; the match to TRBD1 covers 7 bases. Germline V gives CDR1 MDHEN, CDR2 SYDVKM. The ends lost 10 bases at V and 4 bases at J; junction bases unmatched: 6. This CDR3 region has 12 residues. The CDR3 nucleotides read TGTGCCACACGACAGGGTGGCACTGAAGCTTTCTTT. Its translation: CATRQGGTEAFF. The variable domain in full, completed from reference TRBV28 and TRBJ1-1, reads DVKVTQSSRYLVKRTGEKVFLECVQDMDHENMFWYRQDPGLGLRLIYFSYDVKMKEKGDIPEGYSVSREKKERFSLILESASTNQTSMYLCATRQGGTEAFFGQGTRLTVV.